These T cell receptor beta chains were read from a single sample in a study of cytomegalovirus exposure and HLA in healthy donors. TCRdb's copy holds only in-frame clones and misses some; the assay was immunoSEQ multiplex PCR. Counted here are roughly 180,000 clones, roughly 74% occurring once; the ten biggest clones make up approximately 2.9%. Specimen: PBMCs. The receptor set was obtained from a female donor in good health and CMV-seronegative. Both conserved end residues are part of each CDR3. The D gene is left open where the match is weak. The size entry is marked missing in some rows and otherwise reads once, few, many or a size class.

CDR3,DNA,D,J,V,size
CASSLLAGGTDTQYF,TGTGCCAGCAGCCTACTAGCGGGGGGCACAGATACGCAGTATTTT,TRBD2,TRBJ2-3,TRBV5-5,-
CASSPSGGISYPSTDTQYF,TGTGCCAGTAGTCCGAGCGGGGGGATCTCTTATCCTAGCACAGATACGCAGTATTTT,TRBD2,TRBJ2-3,TRBV19,-
CASSRTSGGSTGELFF,TGTGCCAGTAGTCGGACTAGCGGGGGGAGTACCGGGGAGCTGTTTTTT,TRBD2,TRBJ2-2,TRBV19,-
CASMAVPYEQYF,TGTGCCAGCATGGCCGTCCCCTACGAGCAGTACTTC,-,TRBJ2-7,TRBV6-5,-
CASSPMGGPQNEQFF,TGTGCCAGCAGCCCCATGGGGGGACCCCAGAATGAGCAGTTCTTC,-,TRBJ2-1,TRBV5-4,once
CASSPSGRAFAESYEQYF,TGTGCCAGCAGTCCCAGCGGGAGGGCTTTCGCAGAGTCCTACGAGCAGTACTTC,TRBD2,TRBJ2-7,TRBV11-2,-
CAISEGGTSKQETQYF,TGTGCCATCAGCGAGGGGGGGACTAGCAAACAAGAGACCCAGTACTTC,TRBD2,TRBJ2-5,TRBV10-3,once
CASSLTSGAPNTGELFF,TGTGCCAGCAGTTTAACTAGCGGAGCCCCGAACACCGGGGAGCTGTTTTTT,TRBD2,TRBJ2-2,TRBV28,-
CSHGDSINEKLFF,TGCAGCCACGGGGACAGCATTAATGAAAAACTGTTTTTT,TRBD1,TRBJ1-4,TRBV29-1,once
CASRSGSHEQYF,TGTGCCAGCCGCTCGGGGTCCCACGAGCAGTACTTC,-,TRBJ2-7,TRBV6-1,once
CASSLDSPQREGNYEQYF,TGTGCCAGCAGCTTAGATTCCCCTCAGCGGGAGGGAAACTACGAGCAGTACTTC,TRBD2,TRBJ2-7,TRBV7-6,-
CSATRQAEAFF,TGCAGTGCTACCCGCCAGGCTGAAGCTTTCTTT,-,TRBJ1-1,TRBV20-1,-
CASSPFGTGGSNEQFF,TGCGCCAGCAGCCCGTTTGGGACAGGGGGCTCCAATGAGCAGTTCTTC,TRBD1,TRBJ2-1,TRBV5-1,-
CASSLVGGPQPQHF,TGTGCCAGCAGCTTAGTAGGGGGTCCGCAGCCCCAGCATTTT,-,TRBJ1-5,TRBV7-8,-
CASRGRSIEGYSNQPQHF,TGTGCCAGCAGGGGGAGGTCGATCGAGGGGTATAGCAATCAGCCCCAGCATTTT,-,TRBJ1-5,TRBV27,-
CAWSRGSPTPRSSYNSPLHF,TGTGCCTGGAGTAGAGGCAGCCCTACACCAAGGAGCTCCTATAATTCACCCCTCCACTTT,-,TRBJ1-6,TRBV30,-
CSAGTGLHNQPQHF,TGCAGCGCCGGGACAGGCCTGCACAATCAGCCCCAGCATTTT,TRBD1,TRBJ1-5,TRBV29-1,-
CASSLEAYGYTF,TGTGCCAGCAGCTTGGAAGCCTATGGCTACACCTTC,-,TRBJ1-2,TRBV5-4,once
CASSYLGGESYEQYF,TGTGCCAGCAGTTACTTGGGGGGGGAGTCCTACGAGCAGTACTTC,TRBD2,TRBJ2-7,TRBV6-5,once
CASSLATGGYSPLHF,TGTGCCAGCAGTTTAGCTACAGGGGGCTATTCACCCCTCCACTTT,TRBD1,TRBJ1-6,TRBV27,-
CASSLGQGYREQYF,TGTGCCAGCAGCTTGGGACAGGGCTACAGGGAGCAGTACTTC,TRBD1,TRBJ2-7,TRBV5-6,-
CASSYPGQGTSGRAADTQYF,TGCGCCAGCAGCTACCCGGGACAGGGGACTAGCGGGAGGGCAGCAGATACGCAGTATTTT,TRBD2,TRBJ2-3,TRBV5-1,-
CASSPQTNYGYTF,TGCGCCAGCAGCCCCCAGACAAACTATGGCTACACCTTC,-,TRBJ1-2,TRBV5-1,-
CASSYNGREPSF,TGTGCCAGCAGTTACAATGGGCGGGAGCCCAGCTTC,TRBD2,TRBJ2-7,TRBV6-5,few
CASRRGQGGGYTF,TGTGCCAGCAGAAGAGGACAGGGAGGCGGCTACACCTTC,TRBD1,TRBJ1-2,TRBV6-5,few
CASSSPSQGLGDTQYF,TGTGCCAGCAGTTCCCCATCCCAGGGGTTAGGGGATACGCAGTATTTT,-,TRBJ2-3,TRBV6-5,few
CASSWDNHNSPLHF,TGCGCCAGCAGCTGGGACAACCATAATTCACCCCTCCACTTT,-,TRBJ1-6,TRBV5-1,few
CASSKQGIGTEAFF,TGTGCCAGCAGTAAACAGGGTATCGGCACTGAAGCTTTCTTT,-,TRBJ1-1,TRBV6-6,-
CASSPRTGREETQYF,TGTGCCAGCTCACCACGGACAGGGAGGGAAGAGACCCAGTACTTC,-,TRBJ2-5,TRBV18,-
CASSPPTVGNTEAFF,TGCGCCAGCAGCCCACCGACAGTTGGTAACACTGAAGCTTTCTTT,-,TRBJ1-1,TRBV4-1,-